The source of this TCR beta chain is a study of PD-1 blockade in classical Hodgkin lymphoma. Here immunoSEQ multiplex PCR was the method, and the copy in TCRdb shows in-frame clones only, minus some. This table has 55,000 to 75,000 clones, about 92% appearing once. Each patient's relapse followed autologous stem cell transplantation, and brentuximab vedotin exposure varied. The TCR sequence derives from a human donor with classical Hodgkin lymphoma. Sequences were derived from peripheral blood mononuclear cells (PBMCs), sampled at baseline.

DNA of the CDR3: TGTGCCAGCAGCCCTCGGGGTGGGAGTAGCTACGAGCAGTACTTC. Translating gives CASSPRGGSSYEQYF. The chain uses TRBV7-9 and TRBJ2-7; tentatively, D is TRBD2 (5 bases). The V gene's germline CDR1 is SEHNR and CDR2 FQNEAQ (reference sequence). This CDR3 contains 15 residues. Trimming took off 5 bases at V and 3 bases at J, with 17 bases between the two ends.